These 20 T cell receptor beta chains were all obtained from the same sample, sequenced in a study of cytomegalovirus exposure and HLA in healthy donors. Use of 60 Vbeta and 13 Jbeta primers characterized the PCR. Clones were read by immunoSEQ multiplex PCR, and TCRdb kept only the in-frame ones, dropping some. The table includes around 150,000 clones, about 65% detected once. Source material: PBMCs. The receptors were gathered from a man aged 40-49 years in good health and CMV-seropositive.

V and J are TRBV7-3 and TRBJ2-1, with TRBD2 matching 15 bases. This CDR3 is 18 amino acids long. V lost 8 bases to trimming and J lost 0 bases; unmatched junction nucleotides: 8. From germline, CDR1 is SGHTA and CDR2 FQGTGA. Here the CDR3 reads CASCQGTSGGTSYNEQFF. CDR3 DNA sequence: TGTGCCAGCTGCCAAGGGACTAGCGGGGGGACCTCCTACAATGAGCAGTTCTTC.

Only a few counts were recorded for this clone. The chain is built from TRBV5-4 and TRBJ2-3; 9 positions match TRBD1. From germline, CDR1 is SGHNT and CDR2 YYREEE (reference sequence). Losses at the gene ends were 4 bases for V and 5 bases for J; bases not matched to a gene: 5. CDR3 length: 14 residues. CDR3 residues: CASSRDRGRDTQYF. The CDR3 DNA sequence: TGTGCCAGCAGCCGCGACAGGGGGAGAGATACGCAGTATTTT. The full variable domain, in which reference TRBV5-4 and TRBJ2-3 provide the parts outside the CDR3, is ETGVTQSPTHLIKTRGQQVTLRCSSQSGHNTVSWYQQALGQGPQFIFQYYREEENGRGNFPPRFSGLQFPNYSSELNVNALELDDSALYLCASSRDRGRDTQYFGPGTRLTVL.

V is TRBV10-3 and J is TRBJ2-1; TRBD1 agrees at 8 bases. Looked up from germline, CDR1 is ENHRY and CDR2 is SYGVKD. V trimming: 6 bases; J trimming: 8 bases; junction bases outside the gene matches: 6. The CDR3 runs to 13 residues. The CDR3 coding sequence is TGTGCCATCAGCCAGGGGGCGCGGGATGAGCAGTTCTTC. Translating gives CAISQGARDEQFF.

The chain employs TRBV6-6 and TRBJ2-1, with a possible D match to TRBD1 (6 bases). V was pared by 0 bases and J by 5 bases, with 11 bases between. CDR1 is MNHNY and CDR2 is SVGAGI in the germline V gene (reference sequence). This CDR3 has 15 amino acids. The CDR3 DNA follows: TGTGCCAGCAGTTACTCTCAGGGGATGAACAATGAGCAGTTCTTC. This translates into CASSYSQGMNNEQFF.

This chain joins TRBV7-3 and TRBJ1-2, with 8 bases lining up with TRBD1. J gave up 4 bases and V 5 bases, and 15 bases lay outside the gene matches. CDR3 length: 17 amino acids. Germline lookup yields CDR1 SGHTA and CDR2 FQGTGA. This CDR3 is CASSQTGGTGHSYGYTF. The CDR3 DNA sequence: TGTGCCAGCAGCCAAACAGGGGGAACTGGCCATAGCTATGGCTACACCTTC.

This clone has only a few counts. This chain connects TRBV5-4 to TRBJ1-2; maybe TRBD1 (5 bases). The CDR3 runs to 13 residues. Trimming removed 5 bases from V and 8 bases from J, with 16 bases in between. Germline assignment: CDR1 SGHNT and CDR2 YYREEE (reference sequence). CDR3 in amino acids: CASRTWGAEGYTF. The CDR3 nucleotides read TGTGCCAGCAGGACCTGGGGCGCGGAAGGCTACACCTTC.

The gene calls are TRBV7-2 and TRBJ2-7, with 11 bases identical to TRBD1. The CDR3 loop spans 16 amino acids. V was pared by 5 bases and J by 4 bases, with 10 bases of the junction left unmatched. The V gene's germline CDR1 is SGHTA and CDR2 FQGNSA. CDR3 nucleotide sequence: TGTGCCAGCAGCCCCGGGGGGACAGGGGGGGTGTACGAGCAGTACTTC. Protein product: CASSPGGTGGVYEQYF. Combining the CDR3 with reference TRBV7-2 and TRBJ2-7 gives the whole variable domain GAGVSQSPSNKVTEKGKDVELRCDPISGHTALYWYRQSLGQGLEFLIYFQGNSAPDKSGLPSDRFSAERTGGSVSTLTIQRTQQEDSAVYLCASSPGGTGGVYEQYFGPGTRLTVT.

V gene TRBV29-1 combines with J gene TRBJ1-1; no clear D. Per germline, CDR1 SQVTM and CDR2 ANQGSEA. V lost 4 bases to trimming and J lost 2 bases, with 14 bases between them. The CDR3 runs to 14 residues. This CDR3 is CSVGYLNLNTEAFF. DNA of the CDR3: TGCAGCGTTGGATATCTTAACTTAAACACTGAAGCTTTCTTT.

About this clone: Other DNA sequences from this sample encode an identical CDR3 as well. The chain joins TRBV18 to TRBJ2-3, with 9 positions matching TRBD1. Germline V lookup: CDR1 KGHSH, CDR2 LQKENI. The CDR3 has 15 amino acids. V lost 3 bases, J lost 3 bases, and 4 bases stayed unmatched. CDR3 sequence: CASSPPGQGTDTQYF. Here the CDR3 DNA reads TGTGCCAGCTCACCCCCGGGACAGGGAACAGATACGCAGTATTTT.

This rearrangement joins TRBV10-3 to TRBJ1-3, with 9 bases that match TRBD1. This CDR3 contains 19 residues. The germline V gene encodes CDR1 ENHRY and CDR2 SYGVKD. The V gene end was trimmed by 2 bases and the J gene end by 0 bases; junction bases not matched to a gene: 11. For the CDR3, the DNA is TGTGCCATCAGTGAGCCAATTCTCGGACAGGGGAACTCTGGAAACACCATATATTTT. Its translation: CAISEPILGQGNSGNTIYF.

This clone was counted only a few times. The rearrangement joins TRBV6-4 to TRBJ2-2; unclear D gene. This CDR3 comprises 14 residues. The germline V gene has CDR1 MRHNA and CDR2 SNTAGT. V was clipped by 3 bases and J by 1 base, with 6 bases between them. CDR3 in amino acids: CASSDGQNTGELFF. The CDR3 bases are TGTGCCAGCAGTGATGGCCAGAACACCGGGGAGCTGTTTTTT.

The chain uses TRBV19 and TRBJ2-7; D is perhaps TRBD1 (5 bases). The germline V and J ends were trimmed by 5 bases and 0 bases, with 8 bases remaining between them. The CDR3 runs 13 residues. Germline CDR1 LNHDA, CDR2 SQIVND (reference sequence). CDR3 sequence reads: CASSPGNSYEQYF. The CDR3 nucleotides read TGTGCCAGTAGTCCAGGGAACTCCTACGAGCAGTACTTC.

The chain couples TRBV7-2 to TRBJ1-2; 7 positions match TRBD1. There are 14 residues in the CDR3. The germline gives CDR1 SGHTA, CDR2 FQGNSA. V was pared by 5 bases and J by 0 bases, with 3 bases of the junction left unmatched. CDR3 DNA sequence: TGTGCCAGCAGCAAAGACAGGGCTAACTATGGCTACACCTTC. Protein: CASSKDRANYGYTF.

The genes are TRBV18 and TRBJ1-5; the D gene is possibly TRBD1 (6 bases). Germline loops: CDR1 KGHSH, CDR2 LQKENI. The CDR3 has 15 amino acids. V was trimmed by 4 bases and J by 5 bases, leaving 15 bases between them. This chain's CDR3 is CASSLLQGGDQPQHF. The CDR3 DNA follows: TGTGCCAGCTCACTCTTACAGGGTGGGGATCAGCCCCAGCATTTT.

The chain carries TRBV5-4 and TRBJ2-1; 11 bases agree with TRBD1. V shed 4 bases and J 1 base; nucleotides not matched to a gene: 4. Germline V gives CDR1 SGHNT, CDR2 YYREEE (reference sequence). The CDR3 loop spans 16 amino acids. The CDR3 region has the DNA TGTGCCAGCAGCCCCGGGACAGGGGGATCCTACAATGAGCAGTTCTTC. Translating it yields CASSPGTGGSYNEQFF.

This chain connects TRBV10-3 to TRBJ2-2; 7 bases are a match to TRBD1. This CDR3 comprises 15 residues. CDR1 is ENHRY, CDR2 SYGVKD, per germline. The V and J ends lost 2 bases and 4 bases, in that order; junction bases with no gene match: 4. The CDR3 sequence is CAISETGVITGELFF. DNA of the CDR3: TGTGCCATCAGTGAGACAGGGGTAATCACCGGGGAGCTGTTTTTT.

The gene calls are TRBV7-9 and TRBJ2-1, with D possibly TRBD2 on 5 matching bases. The V gene lost 4 bases and the J gene lost 8 bases, with 15 bases spanning the gap. Per germline, CDR1 SEHNR and CDR2 FQNEAQ (reference sequence). The CDR3 is 14 residues long. The CDR3 nucleotides are TGTGCCAGCAGCTCCGGACTTGCTATCTATGAGCAGTTCTTC. It encodes CASSSGLAIYEQFF.

The V and J genes are TRBV7-9 and TRBJ1-1, with a weak D call TRBD1 (5 bases). Per germline, CDR1 SEHNR and CDR2 FQNEAQ (reference sequence). CDR3 length: 13 amino acids. Trimming left V 6 bases short and J 3 bases short, with 11 bases between. CDR3 coding DNA: TGTGCCAGCAGTCCCTCGGGGGACACTGAAGCTTTCTTT. This sequence encodes CASSPSGDTEAFF. Combining the CDR3 with reference TRBV7-9 and TRBJ1-1 gives the whole variable domain DTGVSQNPRHKITKRGQNVTFRCDPISEHNRLYWYRQTLGQGPEFLTYFQNEAQLEKSRLLSDRFSAERPKGSFSTLEIQRTEQGDSAMYLCASSPSGDTEAFFGQGTRLTVV.

A single count supports this clone. This rearrangement joins TRBV11-3 to TRBJ2-3, with TRBD1 matching over 8 bases. The V and J ends lost 4 bases and 3 bases, in that order; junction bases with no gene match: 12. Germline V gives CDR1 SGHNT, CDR2 YENEEA. This CDR3 is built from 17 residues. The CDR3 is CASSSPPGQGITDTQYF. CDR3 coding DNA: TGTGCCAGCAGCTCGCCCCCCGGACAGGGAATTACAGATACGCAGTATTTT.

In its sample, this clone was seen once. The genes are TRBV28 and TRBJ1-4; 11 positions agree with TRBD1. Trimming at V came to 5 bases and at J to 0 bases, leaving 2 bases not matched to a gene. This CDR3 has 16 amino acids. Germline CDR1 and CDR2: MDHEN and SYDVKM. The CDR3 loop reads CASSGQGAATNEKLFF. The DNA for the CDR3 is TGTGCCAGCAGTGGACAGGGGGCTGCAACTAATGAAAAACTGTTTTTT.